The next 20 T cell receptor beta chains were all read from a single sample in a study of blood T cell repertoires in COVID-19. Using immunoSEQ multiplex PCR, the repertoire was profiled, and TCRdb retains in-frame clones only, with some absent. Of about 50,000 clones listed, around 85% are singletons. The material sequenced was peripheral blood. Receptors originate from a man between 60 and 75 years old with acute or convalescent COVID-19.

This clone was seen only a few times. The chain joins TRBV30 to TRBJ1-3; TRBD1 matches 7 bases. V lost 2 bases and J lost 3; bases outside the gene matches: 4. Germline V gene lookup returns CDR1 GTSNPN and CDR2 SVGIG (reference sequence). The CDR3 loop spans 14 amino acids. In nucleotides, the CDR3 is TGTGCCTGGAGTTCGACAGGGATTGGAAACACCATATATTTT. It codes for CAWSSTGIGNTIYF.

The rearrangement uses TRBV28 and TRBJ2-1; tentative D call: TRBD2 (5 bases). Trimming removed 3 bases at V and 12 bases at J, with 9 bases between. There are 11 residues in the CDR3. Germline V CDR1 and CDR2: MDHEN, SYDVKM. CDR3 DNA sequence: TGTGCCAGCAGTTTGTTCGAGGGGCAGTTCTTC. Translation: CASSLFEGQFF.

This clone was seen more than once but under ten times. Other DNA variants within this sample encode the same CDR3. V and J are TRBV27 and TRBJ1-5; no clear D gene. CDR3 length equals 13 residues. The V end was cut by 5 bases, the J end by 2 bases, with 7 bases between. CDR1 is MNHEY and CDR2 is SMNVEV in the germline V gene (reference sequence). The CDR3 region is CASSLQGNQPQHF. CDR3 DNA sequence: TGTGCCAGCAGTCTGCAGGGCAATCAGCCCCAGCATTTT.

CDR3 nucleotide sequence: TGCGCCAGCAGTTTTTGGACGGAGGGGAGTAATGAGCAGTTCTTC. Translation: CASSFWTEGSNEQFF. The chain carries TRBV5-1 and TRBJ2-1; D might be TRBD2 (6 bases). The V gene's germline CDR1 is SGHRS and CDR2 YFSETQ. This CDR3 is 15 amino acids long. Trimming cost V 5 bases and J 7 bases, with 19 bases left between them.

The CDR3 DNA reads as TGTGCCAGCAGCTTTAGGGGTACAGGACCCCGTAGCTCCTATAATTCACCCCTCCACTTT. As protein: CASSFRGTGPRSSYNSPLHF. V and J are TRBV13 and TRBJ1-6; D might be TRBD1 (5 bases). This CDR3 has 20 residues. Trimming took off 3 bases at V and 0 bases at J, with 21 bases between the two ends. Germline CDR1 is PRHDT and CDR2 is FYEKMQ (reference sequence). The variable domain in full, completed from reference TRBV13 and TRBJ1-6, reads AAGVIQSPRHLIKEKRETATLKCYPIPRHDTVYWYQQGPGQDPQFLISFYEKMQSDKGSIPDRFSAQQFSDYHSELNMSSLELGDSALYFCASSFRGTGPRSSYNSPLHFGNGTRLTVT.

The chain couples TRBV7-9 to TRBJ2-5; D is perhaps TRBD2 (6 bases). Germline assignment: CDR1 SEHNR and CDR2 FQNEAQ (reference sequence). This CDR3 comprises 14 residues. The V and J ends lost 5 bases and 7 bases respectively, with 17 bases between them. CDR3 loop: CASSPQLATVTQYF. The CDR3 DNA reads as TGTGCCAGCAGCCCCCAACTAGCTACCGTGACCCAGTACTTC.

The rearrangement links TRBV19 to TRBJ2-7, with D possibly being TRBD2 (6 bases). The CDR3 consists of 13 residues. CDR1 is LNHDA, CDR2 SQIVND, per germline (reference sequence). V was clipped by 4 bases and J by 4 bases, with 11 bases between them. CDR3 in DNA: TGTGCCAGTAGTAGCGGGAAGGGGTACGAGCAGTACTTC. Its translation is CASSSGKGYEQYF.

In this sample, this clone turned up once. The DNA for the CDR3 is TGTGCCAGCAGTTTACGCAGGGTCGAAGGACCCCAGCATTTT. It translates to CASSLRRVEGPQHF. This chain connects TRBV27 to TRBJ1-5; tentatively, D is TRBD1 (5 bases). CDR1 is MNHEY, CDR2 SMNVEV, per germline (reference sequence). The V end lost 2 bases, the J end lost 10 bases, and 15 bases lay between the germline ends. This CDR3 is built from 14 residues.

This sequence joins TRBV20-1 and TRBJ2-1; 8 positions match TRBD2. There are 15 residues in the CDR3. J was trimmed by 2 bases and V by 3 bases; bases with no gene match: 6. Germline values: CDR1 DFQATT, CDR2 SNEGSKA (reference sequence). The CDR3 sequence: CSASWAGGPYNEQFF. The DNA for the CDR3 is TGCAGTGCTAGTTGGGCGGGAGGCCCCTACAATGAGCAGTTCTTC.

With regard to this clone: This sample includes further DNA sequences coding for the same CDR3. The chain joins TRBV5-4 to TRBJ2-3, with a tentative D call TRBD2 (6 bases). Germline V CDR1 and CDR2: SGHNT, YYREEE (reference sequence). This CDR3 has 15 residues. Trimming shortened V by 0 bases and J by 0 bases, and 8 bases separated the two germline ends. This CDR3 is CASSLASGSTDTQYF. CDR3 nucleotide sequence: TGTGCCAGCAGCTTGGCGAGCGGGAGCACAGATACGCAGTATTTT.

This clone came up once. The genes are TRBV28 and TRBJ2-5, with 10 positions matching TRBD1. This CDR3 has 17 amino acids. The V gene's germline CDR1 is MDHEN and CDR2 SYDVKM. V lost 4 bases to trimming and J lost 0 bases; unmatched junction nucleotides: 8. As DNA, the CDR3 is TGTGCCAGCAGTTCCGCCAGGGACAGGGGTTACCAAGAGACCCAGTACTTC. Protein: CASSSARDRGYQETQYF. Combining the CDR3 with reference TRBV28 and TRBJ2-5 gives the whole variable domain DVKVTQSSRYLVKRTGEKVFLECVQDMDHENMFWYRQDPGLGLRLIYFSYDVKMKEKGDIPEGYSVSREKKERFSLILESASTNQTSMYLCASSSARDRGYQETQYFGPGTRLLVL.

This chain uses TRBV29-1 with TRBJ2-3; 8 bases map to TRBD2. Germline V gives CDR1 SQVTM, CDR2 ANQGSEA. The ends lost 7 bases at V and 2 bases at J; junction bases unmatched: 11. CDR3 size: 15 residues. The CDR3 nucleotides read TGCAGCGCTAGCGGGCTCAAAGGGAACACAGATACGCAGTATTTT. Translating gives CSASGLKGNTDTQYF.

The CDR3 sequence: CASSPRELVKNIQYF. The CDR3 DNA reads TGTGCCAGCAGCCCGAGGGAGCTGGTAAAAAACATTCAGTACTTC. The V and J genes are TRBV3-1 (or the pseudogene TRBV3-2) and TRBJ2-4, with D maybe TRBD2 (5 bases). V lost 4 bases and J lost 4, with 14 bases in between. Germline-derived CDR1 and CDR2 are LGHDT and YNNKEL (reference sequence). This CDR3 comprises 15 residues.

The CDR3 DNA sequence: TGCGCCAGCAGCCGGGGACTAGCGGGAGGGCCTGTAGATACGCAGTATTTT. Its translation is CASSRGLAGGPVDTQYF. J is TRBJ2-3 and V is TRBV5-1; 16 nucleotides line up with TRBD2. Germline V lookup: CDR1 SGHRS, CDR2 YFSETQ. Losses at the gene ends were 4 bases for V and 5 bases for J; bases not matched to a gene: 7. This CDR3 contains 17 residues.

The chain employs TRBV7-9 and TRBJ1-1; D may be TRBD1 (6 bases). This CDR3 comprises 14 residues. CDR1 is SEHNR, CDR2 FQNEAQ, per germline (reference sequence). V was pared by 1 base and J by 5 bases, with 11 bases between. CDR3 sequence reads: CASSLDRADTEAFF. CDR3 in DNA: TGTGCCAGCAGCTTAGACAGGGCGGATACTGAAGCTTTCTTT.

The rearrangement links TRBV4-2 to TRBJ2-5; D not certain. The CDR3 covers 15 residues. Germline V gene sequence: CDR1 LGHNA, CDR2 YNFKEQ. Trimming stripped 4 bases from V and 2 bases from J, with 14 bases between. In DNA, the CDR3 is TGTGCCAGCAGCCGCCTCTCGACTGGTCAAGAGACCCAGTACTTC. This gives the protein CASSRLSTGQETQYF.

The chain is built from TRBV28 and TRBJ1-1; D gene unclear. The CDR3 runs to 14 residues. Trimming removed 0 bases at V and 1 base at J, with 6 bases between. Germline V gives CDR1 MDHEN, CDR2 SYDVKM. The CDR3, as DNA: TGTGCCAGCAGTTTATGGGGCAGGAACACTGAAGCTTTCTTT. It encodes CASSLWGRNTEAFF.

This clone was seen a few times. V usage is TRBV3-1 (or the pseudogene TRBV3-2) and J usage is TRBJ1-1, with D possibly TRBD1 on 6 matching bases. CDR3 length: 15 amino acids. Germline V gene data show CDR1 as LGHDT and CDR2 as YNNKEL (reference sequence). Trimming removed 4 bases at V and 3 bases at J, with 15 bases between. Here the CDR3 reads CASSPRQGRDTEAFF. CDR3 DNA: TGTGCCAGCAGCCCCCGGCAGGGGAGGGACACTGAAGCTTTCTTT.

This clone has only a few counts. The CDR3 DNA follows: TGTGCCAGCAGTCTCCTCGGGACTCCTAACAATGAGCAGTTCTTC. Translating it yields CASSLLGTPNNEQFF. This chain connects TRBV27 to TRBJ2-1; D perhaps matches TRBD2 (6 bases). The CDR3 length is 15 residues. V shed 5 bases and J shed 5 bases, with 16 bases lying between them. Germline-derived CDR1 and CDR2 are MNHEY and SMNVEV (reference sequence).

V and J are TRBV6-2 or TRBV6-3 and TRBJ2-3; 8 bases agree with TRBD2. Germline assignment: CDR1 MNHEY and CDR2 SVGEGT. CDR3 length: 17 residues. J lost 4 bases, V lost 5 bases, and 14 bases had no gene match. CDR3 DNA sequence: TGTGCCAGCAGTACCGTTCCGGCCGCCGGGAGGGCAGATACGCAGTATTTT. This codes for CASSTVPAAGRADTQYF.